Listed here are 29 T cell receptor beta chains from one sample, sequenced in a study of cytomegalovirus exposure and HLA in healthy donors. Primers included in the PCR were 60 Vbeta and 13 Jbeta primers. Measured with immunoSEQ multiplex PCR; TCRdb has only the in-frame clones, and not every one. The top ten clones hold 1.6% of a sample with about 130,000 clones, roughly two thirds of them seen once. Sequenced: PBMCs. Every receptor here comes from a man in his thirties or forties in good health and CMV-seropositive.

The CDR3 DNA sequence: TGCGCCAGCAGCTCTAGTAGCGGGGCCACCGGGGAGCTGTTTTTT. Translation gives CASSSSSGATGELFF. The chain combines TRBV5-1 with TRBJ2-2; 8 nucleotides match TRBD2. CDR1 and CDR2 from the germline V gene are SGHRS and YFSETQ. This CDR3 contains 15 residues. The V segment lost 3 bases and the J segment 4 bases; nucleotides outside the gene matches: 5.

The chain couples TRBV29-1 to TRBJ2-1, with 7 bases fitting TRBD2. J lost 10 bases, V lost 7 bases, and 7 bases had no gene match. Germline CDR1 is SQVTM and CDR2 is ANQGSEA. The CDR3 is 11 residues long. The CDR3 DNA sequence: TGCAGCGGGGGAAGCGGGGTAGAGCAGTTCTTC. Translating gives CSGGSGVEQFF.

The J gene is TRBJ2-5, the V gene TRBV27; TRBD2 agrees at 8 bases. The V segment lost 5 bases and the J segment 2 bases; nucleotides outside the gene matches: 7. Germline lookup yields CDR1 MNHEY and CDR2 SMNVEV (reference sequence). The length of the CDR3 is 15 residues. The CDR3 reads CASSMLAGHQETQYF. The CDR3 DNA follows: TGTGCCAGCAGTATGTTAGCGGGACATCAAGAGACCCAGTACTTC.

The chain links TRBV2 to TRBJ2-1; 8 nucleotides agree with TRBD2. The germline gives CDR1 SNHLY, CDR2 FYNNEI. The V and J ends lost 6 bases and 4 bases, in that order; junction bases with no gene match: 8. This CDR3 has 15 residues. CDR3 residues: CASSQLAEGYNEQFF. The CDR3 DNA sequence: TGTGCCAGCAGCCAACTAGCGGAGGGGTACAATGAGCAGTTCTTC.

The J gene is TRBJ2-7, the V gene TRBV5-5, with D possibly TRBD1 on 6 matching bases. The CDR3 loop spans 13 amino acids. The V gene's germline CDR1 is SGHKS and CDR2 YYEKEE (reference sequence). Between the trimmed V and J ends, which lost 9 bases and 6 bases, there was a span of 19 bases. Here the CDR3 reads CATDRAAGVEQYF. CDR3 nucleotides: TGTGCCACGGACCGGGCCGCAGGGGTCGAGCAGTACTTC.

This clone was counted only a few times. This rearrangement joins TRBV19 to TRBJ2-6; D is unresolved. Germline V lookup: CDR1 LNHDA, CDR2 SQIVND (reference sequence). The CDR3 totals 16 residues. The ends were cut back, 5 bases at V and 0 bases at J, with 11 bases in the middle. The CDR3 nucleotides are TGTGCCAGTAGTCCCGGGTCTCACTCTGGGGCCAACGTCCTGACTTTC. Its translation is CASSPGSHSGANVLTF.

The rearrangement links TRBV27 to TRBJ2-1; no definite D call. This CDR3 has 14 residues. Per the germline V gene, CDR1 is MNHEY and CDR2 is SMNVEV (reference sequence). The V end lost 3 bases, the J end lost 4 bases, and 10 bases lay between the germline ends. CDR3 nucleotide sequence: TGTGCCAGCAGTTTTACCGGGTCATACAATGAGCAGTTCTTC. This gives the protein CASSFTGSYNEQFF.

In this sample, this clone turned up many times. The chain has TRBV7-9 and TRBJ1-3; D ambiguous. Germline V gene lookup returns CDR1 SEHNR and CDR2 FQNEAQ (reference sequence). The CDR3 extends over 14 amino acids. V lost 7 bases to trimming and J lost 0 bases, with 10 bases between them. CDR3 protein: CASNARYSGNTIYF. CDR3 nucleotides: TGTGCCAGCAACGCGAGGTACTCTGGAAACACCATATATTTT.

The chain employs TRBV12-5 and TRBJ2-3, with 8 bases lining up with TRBD2. V lost 7 bases to trimming and J lost 2 bases; unmatched junction nucleotides: 11. CDR1 is LGHNT, CDR2 FRNRAP, per germline. The CDR3 covers 16 residues. This chain's CDR3 is CASVPIAGLYTDTQYF. The CDR3 nucleotides read TGTGCTAGTGTCCCTATAGCGGGGCTTTACACAGATACGCAGTATTTT.

This chain links TRBV5-4 with TRBJ2-3; D may be TRBD1 (6 bases). This CDR3 contains 16 residues. The germline V gene has CDR1 SGHNT and CDR2 YYREEE (reference sequence). The V and J ends lost 4 bases and 0 bases respectively, with 15 bases between them. The CDR3 nucleotides read TGTGCCAGCAGCCCCCCACATGACAGGAGCACAGATACGCAGTATTTT. Amino acids: CASSPPHDRSTDTQYF.

The V gene is TRBV7-6, the J gene TRBJ2-5, with a tentative D call TRBD2 (6 bases). The end of the DNA aligns better with TRBJ2-7, so the J call may be wrong. Per germline, CDR1 SGHVS and CDR2 FNYEAQ. The CDR3 has 19 amino acids. The CDR3 bases are TGTGCCAGCAGCTTAGCAGGGACTTCCGCGAGTGGCAGCTCCTACGAGCAGTACTTC. Its protein is CASSLAGTSASGSSYEQYF.

The chain recombines TRBV5-4 with TRBJ2-7; 7 bases match TRBD2. The length of the CDR3 is 15 residues. Germline trimming cut 5 bases from V and 2 bases from J; bases unmatched to any gene: 10. Germline CDR1 reads SGHNT; CDR2 reads YYREEE (reference sequence). CDR3 bases: TGTGCCAGCAGACTTGGCCCTAGCGGAACCTACGAGCAGTACTTC. It is translated as CASRLGPSGTYEQYF.

The V call is TRBV19, the J call TRBJ2-7; 8 bases match TRBD1. Germline CDR1 LNHDA, CDR2 SQIVND (reference sequence). This CDR3 is built from 15 residues. The junction had 9 bases not matched to a gene; V was cut back by 5 bases and J by 3 bases. The CDR3 DNA reads TGTGCCAGTAGTTCCCGCCAGGGGGCGAACTACGAGCAGTACTTC. This codes for CASSSRQGANYEQYF.

This clone has just a few counts. The chain carries TRBV10-3 and TRBJ2-7; 8 nucleotides align to TRBD2. Losses at the gene ends were 10 bases for V and 2 bases for J; bases not matched to a gene: 7. Germline values: CDR1 ENHRY, CDR2 SYGVKD. This CDR3 has 13 residues. CDR3: CATAGLAAYEQYF. CDR3 bases: TGTGCCACCGCCGGACTAGCCGCCTACGAGCAGTACTTC.

V and J are TRBV11-2 and TRBJ2-3; perhaps TRBD1 as D (6 bases). V lost 1 base to trimming and J lost 1 base, with 9 bases between them. CDR1 is SGHAT and CDR2 is FQNNGV in the germline V gene. The CDR3 loop spans 15 amino acids. The CDR3 reads CASSLVGAGTDTQYF. The CDR3 DNA reads as TGTGCCAGCAGCTTAGTGGGGGCTGGCACAGATACGCAGTATTTT.

The chain employs TRBV6-1 and TRBJ2-7, with TRBD1 identical over 7 bases. Germline V gives CDR1 MNHNS, CDR2 SASEGT. The V segment lost 7 bases and the J segment 5 bases; nucleotides outside the gene matches: 11. The CDR3 contains 14 residues. The CDR3 DNA reads TGTGCCAGCACTTCCGGGACAGAGGGACACGAGCAGTACTTC. Its translation is CASTSGTEGHEQYF.

J is TRBJ1-1 and V is TRBV18; D uncertain. V was shortened by 2 bases and J by 2 bases, with 12 bases between the two germline ends. The CDR3 length is 15 residues. CDR1 KGHSH and CDR2 LQKENI come from the germline V gene. As DNA, the CDR3 is TGTGCCAGCTCACCAGCATTGAGGGTAAACACTGAAGCTTTCTTT. Translating it yields CASSPALRVNTEAFF. Full variable domain (outside the CDR3, taken from reference TRBV18 and TRBJ1-1): NAGVMQNPRHLVRRRGQEARLRCSPMKGHSHVYWYRQLPEEGLKFMVYLQKENIIDESGMPKERFSAEFPKEGPSILRIQQVVRGDSAAYFCASSPALRVNTEAFFGQGTRLTVV.

This sequence joins TRBV12-5 and TRBJ2-7; 9 bases align to TRBD1. The junction had 16 bases not matched to a gene; V was cut back by 2 bases and J by 5 bases. The CDR3 runs to 18 residues. CDR1 and CDR2 (germline): LGHNT, FRNRAP. CDR3 residues: CASGLCPAYGTGCHEQYF. Here the CDR3 DNA reads TGTGCTAGTGGTTTGTGCCCTGCTTATGGGACAGGGTGTCACGAGCAGTACTTC.

V and J are TRBV6-5 and TRBJ2-5, with D possibly matching TRBD2 (6 bases). The DNA end lines up better with TRBJ2-7; the J call may be wrong. Germline CDR1 MNHEY, CDR2 SVGAGI. The CDR3 has 14 residues. The CDR3, as DNA: TGTGCCAGCAGAAGAGGGAGGCAATCCTACGAGCAGTACTTC. Its protein product is CASRRGRQSYEQYF.

This chain joins TRBV19 and TRBJ2-5, with 7 nucleotides matching TRBD1. The CDR3 is made up of 14 amino acids. V was clipped by 3 bases and J by 3 bases; unmatched bases: 4. Germline CDR1 is LNHDA and CDR2 is SQIVND (reference sequence). The CDR3 DNA reads as TGTGCCAGTAGTATTGGCAGGGGGAAAGAGACCCAGTACTTC. Its translation: CASSIGRGKETQYF.

The rearrangement uses TRBV5-8 and TRBJ2-2; 10 bases match TRBD2. This CDR3 region has 16 residues. Losses at the gene ends were 3 bases for V and 0 bases for J; bases not matched to a gene: 2. CDR1 is SGHTS, CDR2 YDEGEE, per germline. The CDR3 protein is CASSSGTSANTGELFF. In DNA form, the CDR3 reads TGTGCCAGCAGCTCTGGGACTAGCGCGAACACCGGGGAGCTGTTTTTT.

This chain links TRBV5-6 with TRBJ2-5; 12 nucleotides align to TRBD2. Trimming cost V 5 bases and J 4 bases; bases outside gene matches: 6. Looked up from germline, CDR1 is SGHDT and CDR2 is YYEEEE. This CDR3 is built from 15 residues. The CDR3 loop is CASSSVTSGRETQYF. CDR3 DNA sequence: TGTGCCAGCAGTAGCGTGACTAGCGGGAGAGAGACCCAGTACTTC.

There are a few counts of this clone. The rearrangement uses TRBV7-9 and TRBJ2-2; a possible D gene is TRBD1 (5 bases). V lost 4 bases and J lost 3, with 18 bases in between. Germline CDR1 SEHNR, CDR2 FQNEAQ (reference sequence). CDR3 length: 17 residues. This chain's CDR3 is CASSSPIRVEYTGELFF. CDR3 nucleotides: TGTGCCAGCAGCTCACCCATCAGGGTAGAATACACCGGGGAGCTGTTTTTT.

This clone was detected only a few times. The DNA for the CDR3 is TGCGCCAGCAGCTTGGGAATGGACAGGGTAACCGCTAACTATGGCTACACCTTC. Translation: CASSLGMDRVTANYGYTF. The V call is TRBV5-1, the J call TRBJ1-2; 8 nucleotides line up with TRBD1. Germline CDR1 SGHRS, CDR2 YFSETQ. This CDR3 region has 18 residues. V shed 0 bases and J 0 bases; nucleotides not matched to a gene: 10.

This clone was picked up a small number of times. The gene calls are TRBV27 and TRBJ1-4, with D possibly being TRBD1 (6 bases). The V end was cut by 3 bases, the J end by 8 bases, with 16 bases between. The CDR3 runs to 15 residues. Germline CDR1 reads MNHEY; CDR2 reads SMNVEV (reference sequence). The DNA of the CDR3 is TGTGCCAGCAGTTTTCGGGTACAGGGAAGGGAAAAACTGTTTTTT. Its protein product is CASSFRVQGREKLFF. The full variable domain, completed using reference TRBV27 and TRBJ1-4, is EAQVTQNPRYLITVTGKKLTVTCSQNMNHEYMSWYRQDPGLGLRQIYYSMNVEVTDKGDVPEGYKVSRKEKRNFPLILESPSPNQTSLYFCASSFRVQGREKLFFGSGTQLSVL.

The chain combines TRBV6-1 with TRBJ2-5; D is perhaps TRBD1 (6 bases). Germline V CDR1 and CDR2: MNHNS, SASEGT. The CDR3 is made up of 11 amino acids. Trimming stripped 4 bases from V and 7 bases from J, with 7 bases between. As DNA, the CDR3 is TGTGCCAGCAGTGTACAGGGGACCCAGTACTTC. It encodes CASSVQGTQYF.

The CDR3 DNA reads as TGTGCCAGCAGTTTGCTAAGGGGAGGTCAGCCCCAGCATTTT. Its translation is CASSLLRGGQPQHF. The chain has TRBV27 and TRBJ1-5; a weak D match, TRBD1 (5 bases). V lost 3 bases and J lost 6, with 12 bases in between. The CDR3 consists of 14 residues. Per the germline V gene, CDR1 is MNHEY and CDR2 is SMNVEV (reference sequence).

CDR3 DNA sequence: TGCGCCAGCAGTCTACGACAGGGGCAGTACGAGCAGTACTTC. This sequence encodes CASSLRQGQYEQYF. V and J are TRBV4-1 and TRBJ2-5, with 8 bases aligning to TRBD1. TRBJ2-7 explains the end of the DNA better; the J call may be wrong. The germline gives CDR1 MGHRA, CDR2 YSYEKL. This CDR3 spans 14 amino acids.

This clone was picked up a small number of times. The chain employs TRBV7-2 and TRBJ2-5, with TRBD2 matching 8 bases. The CDR3 totals 14 residues. V shed 8 bases and J 3 bases; nucleotides not matched to a gene: 8. The germline V gene encodes CDR1 SGHTA and CDR2 FQGNSA. DNA of the CDR3: TGTGCCAGCGCTCGGGAGGGCCGGGAAGAGACCCAGTACTTC. As protein: CASAREGREETQYF.